This record concerns one T cell receptor beta chain sequence. This sample is drawn from a study of blood T cell repertoires in COVID-19. Study details: COVID-19 samples, acute and convalescent, were from the United States, Italy and Spain. Sample material is recorded as cDNA or gDNA derived from T cells, B-cell-depleted T cells, or PBMCs.

CDR1 and CDR2 (germline): SEHNR, FQNEAQ (reference sequence). J lost 6 bases, V lost 5 bases, and 11 bases had no gene match. The CDR3 runs 17 residues. TCRdb's copy holds only in-frame clones and misses some; the assay was immunoSEQ multiplex PCR. The table has 150,000 to 200,000 clones, about nine tenths seen once; the top ten hold around 3.5%. Specimen: peripheral blood. The clonotype comes from a man between 65 and 85 years old with acute or convalescent COVID-19. The chain carries TRBV7-9 and TRBJ2-1; TRBD2 aligns across 12 bases. The DNA for the CDR3 is TGTGCCAGCAGCCCCCCTCCGACTAGCGGGAGCCCCAATGAGCAGTTCTTC. Its translation: CASSPPPTSGSPNEQFF.